This T cell receptor (beta chain) was identified during a study of shared clonotypes between healthy human individuals (dated by TCRdb to 2020 to 2022). In terms of the full investigation: The cohort comprised a couple of women and a few men aged 18 to 49 years. For each donor, CD4 naive and CD4 memory were each run on three plates, CD8 naive on two plates, and CD8 memory on one plate. Blood TCR repertoires of several healthy adults were deeply sequenced to estimate repertoire size and the extent of clonotype sharing between individuals. To increase sequencing depth and limit assay-specific biases, different laboratories used diverse techniques to prepare libraries and sequence TCR repertoires. Between about 0.85 and 9.5 billion PBMCs per donor were obtained by leukapheresis. The research as a whole found: Because the study included only a small number of donors, the genetic and exposure-history diversity represented was limited. Even with the large sequencing depth, rarefaction of the sorted-subset datasets indicated that sequencing was incomplete. Compared with non-shared clonotypes, the clonotypes found in all four sorted-subset donors had higher generation probabilities. Larger estimated clonotype richness was generally found for naive subsets than for memory subsets. About 5% of naive CD4, roughly 3.5% of naive CD8, approximately 2% of memory CD4, and around 0.4% of memory CD8 clonotypes were shared across a few donors. Only blood was sampled, and tissue TCR repertoires likely differ from those in blood. Pairwise subsampling indicated that sequencing depth was expected to affect the degree of clonotype sharing among donors.

From the cysteine up to the phenylalanine, the CDR3 has a length of 16 residues. The only DNA kept is the CDR3, 48 bases in frame from the first base. V loses 5 bases of germline sequence and J loses 5 bases, and the interval between the two ends is 19 bases. The germline V gene encodes CDR1 LNHDA and CDR2 SQIVND (reference sequence). Remarks on this clone: The antigen it binds to is not known. No much larger clone exists at a distance of one base, and base qualities are not known.

The donors were healthy, HIV-negative adults with no recently reported acute infections or vaccinations. All donors were Caucasian adults living in Nashville, Tennessee, USA. CD4+ T cells were enriched by magnetic negative selection, after which naive cells were positively selected on CD45RA and the negative fraction was taken as the memory subset. After blood collection by leukapheresis, PBMCs were isolated using Ficoll-Histopaque density gradient centrifugation and then cryopreserved in the vapor phase of liquid nitrogen. Purity and quantity of every magnetically sorted T cell population were checked by analytical flow cytometry. Each sorted fraction had its genomic DNA isolated and then quantified by UV absorbance on a Nanodrop 2000c. Using the deep immunoSEQ assay, multiplex PCR amplified TCR CDR3 regions from genomic DNA. Extracted genomic DNA from each cell subset was spread evenly across all wells of several immunoSEQ 96-well plates, with each plate serving as a replicate. For sorted subsets, 150 to 200 ng genomic DNA, equal to about 30,000 T cell genomes, was loaded into each replicate PCR. The purified libraries were quantified using a Qubit 3.0 fluorometer, sized with a Bioanalyzer 2100, and then quantified again using the KAPA Library Quantification kit. Each immunoSEQ 96-well plate was sequenced on its own single-read 150-cycle Illumina NextSeq 550 flow cell. The original pipeline was this. Because the immunoSEQ output held only junctional sequences and lacked quality scores, the filtering could not match the filtering applied to full-length reads. To assign V/J genes and CDR3, sequences were annotated against IMGT germline references using PyIR, a Python wrapper for IgBLAST v1.9. Reads were removed for weak V/J assignments (E-value above 1e-6), missing CDR3, stop codons, out-of-frame junctions, or ambiguous translated residues. A V3J clonotype was defined by an identical inferred V gene, J gene, and CDR3 amino acid sequence. Percentage overlap between repertoires was calculated by dividing the number of shared unique clonotypes by the size of the smaller repertoire. Richness of each repertoire was evaluated using RTK rarefaction, the Chao1 estimator, and Recon v2.1 estimates of unobserved clonotypes. Generation probabilities were computed with OLGA for all TCRbeta clonotypes obtained by the gDNA method from several donors. TCRdb mirrors the immuneACCESS table, restricted to in-frame sequences. Some clones are absent from its copies; in checked studies, under half trace to an unresolved V gene, and the reason for the others is unknown. That table gives V, J and clone size, and the DNA gave D and trimming. This sample gives roughly 2.6 million clones in total; approximately 94% of them show up just once. Under 0.15% of the sample is held by the ten biggest clonotypes.

This TCR derives from a man aged 18-30 years in good health. Sequencing used naive CD4+ T cells sorted from blood. The sample's cell subset or site label, decoded: CD45RA+ positively selected. This receptor chain uses TRBV19 and TRBJ2-1; too little of a D gene remains to name it. In nucleotides, the sequence is TGTGCCAGTAGTGCCGAATACCCGCACTATAACAATGAGCAGTTCTTC. Its amino acids are CASSAEYPHYNNEQFF.